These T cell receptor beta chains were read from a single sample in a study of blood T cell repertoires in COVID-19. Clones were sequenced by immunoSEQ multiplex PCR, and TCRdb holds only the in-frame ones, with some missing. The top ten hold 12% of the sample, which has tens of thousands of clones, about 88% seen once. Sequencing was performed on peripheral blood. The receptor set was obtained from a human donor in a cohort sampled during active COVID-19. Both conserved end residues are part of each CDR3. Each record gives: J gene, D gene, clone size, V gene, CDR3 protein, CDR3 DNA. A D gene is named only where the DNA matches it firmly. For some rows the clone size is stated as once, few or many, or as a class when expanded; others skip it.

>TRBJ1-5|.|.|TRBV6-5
CASRPLMGGGQPQHF
TGTGCCAGCAGGCCCCTCATGGGAGGTGGCCAGCCCCAGCATTTT
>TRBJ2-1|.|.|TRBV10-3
CAISESSVSSYNEQFF
TGTGCCATCAGTGAGTCCTCTGTTAGCTCCTACAATGAGCAGTTCTTC
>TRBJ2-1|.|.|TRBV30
CAWSVSVEQFF
TGTGCCTGGAGTGTCAGCGTTGAGCAGTTCTTC
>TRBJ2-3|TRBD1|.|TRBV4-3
CASSPSTPETGYTDTQYF
TGCGCCAGCAGCCCCTCAACCCCCGAGACAGGGTATACAGATACGCAGTATTTT
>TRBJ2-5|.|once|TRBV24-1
CATATRTAIQETQYF
TGTGCCACCGCAACCCGGACAGCAATCCAAGAGACCCAGTACTTC
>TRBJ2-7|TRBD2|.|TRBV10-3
CAIASGTNYEQYF
TGTGCCATTGCTAGCGGGACAAACTACGAGCAGTACTTC
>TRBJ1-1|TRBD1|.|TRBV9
CASSPQTGGLNTEAFF
TGTGCCAGCAGCCCCCAGACAGGGGGGTTGAACACTGAAGCTTTCTTT
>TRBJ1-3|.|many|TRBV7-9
CASSSNDGSSGNTIYF
TGTGCCAGCAGCTCAAATGACGGGAGCTCTGGAAACACCATATATTTT
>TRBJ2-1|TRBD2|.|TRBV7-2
CASSFPGTRIKEQFF
TGTGCCAGCAGCTTTCCCGGGACTAGGATCAAGGAGCAGTTCTTC
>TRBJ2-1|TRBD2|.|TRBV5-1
CASMAGGNYNEQFF
TGCGCCAGCATGGCGGGGGGTAATTACAATGAGCAGTTCTTC
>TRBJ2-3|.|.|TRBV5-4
CASSLAAPTDTQYF
TGTGCCAGCAGCTTGGCAGCGCCGACAGATACGCAGTATTTT
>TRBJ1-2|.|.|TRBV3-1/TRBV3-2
CASSQRWMGGSYYGYTF
TGTGCCAGCAGCCAAAGATGGATGGGGGGGTCCTACTATGGCTACACCTTC
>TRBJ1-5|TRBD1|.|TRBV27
CASKKDRDQPQHF
TGTGCCAGCAAAAAAGACAGGGATCAGCCCCAGCATTTT
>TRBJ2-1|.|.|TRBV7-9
CASSPNRDSGNNEQFF
TGTGCCAGCAGCCCCAACCGGGATAGCGGAAACAATGAGCAGTTCTTC
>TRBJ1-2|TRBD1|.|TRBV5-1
CASSLGLGQQFNYGYTF
TGCGCCAGCAGCTTGGGTCTGGGACAGCAATTTAACTATGGCTACACCTTC
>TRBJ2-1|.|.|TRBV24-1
CATSDQGTPRGNEQFF
TGTGCCACCAGTGACCAGGGGACCCCTCGGGGCAATGAGCAGTTCTTC
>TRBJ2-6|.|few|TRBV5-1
CATRQGPSGANVLTF
TGCGCCACCCGGCAGGGGCCCTCTGGGGCCAACGTCCTGACTTTC
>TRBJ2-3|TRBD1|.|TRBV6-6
CASSGTGRTDTQYF
TGTGCCAGCAGTGGGACAGGGAGGACCGATACGCAGTATTTT
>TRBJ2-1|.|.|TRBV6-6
CASSPIDYNEQFF
TGTGCCAGCAGTCCTATTGACTACAATGAGCAGTTCTTC
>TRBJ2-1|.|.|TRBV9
CASSVAVPSHEQFF
TGTGCCAGCAGCGTAGCTGTCCCCTCCCATGAGCAGTTCTTC
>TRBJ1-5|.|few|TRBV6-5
CASSSPLLRNNQPQHF
TGTGCCAGCAGTTCGCCCCTCTTGCGGAATAATCAGCCCCAGCATTTT
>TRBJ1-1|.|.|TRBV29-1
CSGRQTNTEAFF
TGCAGCGGCCGACAGACCAACACTGAAGCTTTCTTT
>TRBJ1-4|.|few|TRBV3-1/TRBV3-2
CASSPAGQPGEKLFF
TGTGCCAGCAGCCCAGCCGGACAGCCGGGTGAAAAACTGTTTTTT
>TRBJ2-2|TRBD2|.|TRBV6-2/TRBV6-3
CASSQGLAGGPHGELFF
TGTGCCAGCAGTCAAGGGCTAGCGGGAGGGCCCCACGGGGAGCTGTTTTTT
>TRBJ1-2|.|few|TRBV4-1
CASSQEQASSYGYTF
TGCGCCAGCAGCCAAGAACAGGCGTCCAGCTATGGCTACACCTTC
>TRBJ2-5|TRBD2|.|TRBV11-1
CASSLDQRGVETQYF
TGTGCCAGCAGCTTAGATCAGCGGGGGGTGGAGACCCAGTACTTC
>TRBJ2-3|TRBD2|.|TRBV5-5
CASSLGTSGGYTQYF
TGTGCCAGCAGCTTAGGGACTAGCGGGGGATATACGCAGTATTTT
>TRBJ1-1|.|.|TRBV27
CASSLGGVWMDTEAFF
TGTGCCAGCAGTTTGGGGGGGGTATGGATGGACACTGAAGCTTTCTTT
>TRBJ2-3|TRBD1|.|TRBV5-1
CASSLVGQGAGTDTQYF
TGCGCCAGCAGCCTGGTGGGACAGGGGGCGGGCACAGATACGCAGTATTTT
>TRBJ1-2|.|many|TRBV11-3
CASSLDQGNYGYTF
TGTGCCAGCAGCTTAGATCAGGGTAACTATGGCTACACCTTC
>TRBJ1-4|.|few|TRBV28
CASRHPNEKLFF
TGTGCCAGCAGACACCCTAATGAAAAACTGTTTTTT
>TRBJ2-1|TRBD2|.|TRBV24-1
CATSDLGTSGSINEQFF
TGTGCCACCAGTGATTTGGGGACTAGCGGGAGTATAAATGAGCAGTTCTTC
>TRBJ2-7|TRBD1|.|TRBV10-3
CASRQGPYEQYF
TGTGCCTCCCGACAGGGCCCATACGAGCAGTACTTC